These 10 T cell receptor beta chains share one sample of origin, sequenced in a study of CD8 T cells in Susac syndrome (dated by TCRdb to about 2019). Libraries were built with the immunoSEQ multiplex PCR assay. RNA was extracted using the RNeasy kit, and about 0.45 to 1 ug of the RNA was reverse transcribed with random hexamers. Starting from the raw public reads, TCRdb applied fastp trimming at Q25, assembled clones with MiXCR and retained in-frame beta chains. Rows with a matching CDR3 protein are joined into one entry that keeps the most common DNA and genes. The sample table records 150,000 to 190,000 distinct CDR3 sequences; 85% to 95% of these occur just once. The leading ten clones occupy 0.16% of the sample. Material: CD4+ T cells from PBMCs. These receptors all come from a human donor with Susac syndrome.

V and J are TRBV9 and TRBJ1-6, with D perhaps TRBD1 (6 bases). V was cut by 3 bases and J by 5 bases, with 15 bases left in between. Germline V gene data show CDR1 as SGDLS and CDR2 as YYNGEE. There are 16 residues in the CDR3. The CDR3, as DNA: TGTGCCAGCAGCGGGGGCTGGACAGCAGATAATTCACCCCTCCACTTT. Translating gives CASSGGWTADNSPLHF.

The J gene is TRBJ2-7, the V gene TRBV20-1, with D perhaps matching TRBD1 (6 bases). V was cut by 6 bases and J by 0 bases, with 18 bases left in between. This CDR3 spans 15 amino acids. CDR1 DFQATT and CDR2 SNEGSKA come from the germline V gene (reference sequence). In DNA form, the CDR3 reads TGCAGTGCGGCGGATGAGGGGGTTTTCTCCTACGAGCAGTACTTC. Its translation: CSAADEGVFSYEQYF.

This clonotype appeared a single time. The chain is built from TRBV7-3 and TRBJ2-5; perhaps TRBD2 as D (7 bases). Germline CDR1 reads SGHTA; CDR2 reads FQGTGA. The ends were cut back, 5 bases at V and 4 bases at J, with 17 bases in the middle. This CDR3 is 15 amino acids long. This CDR3 reads CASSAPGGRGETQYF. The CDR3 DNA reads as TGTGCCAGCAGCGCCCCCGGGGGGCGCGGAGAGACCCAGTACTTC.

DNA for the CDR3: TGCAGTGTTACGTCAGTTAACACCGGGGAGCTGTTTTTT. Protein product: CSVTSVNTGELFF. The J gene is TRBJ2-2, the V gene TRBV20-1; D is uncertain. CDR1 and CDR2 from the germline V gene are DFQATT and SNEGSKA (reference sequence). The CDR3 is 13 residues long. With 7 bases removed from V and 2 bases from J, the gap between germline ends came to 11 bases.

This chain's CDR3 is CASSQRSVDTQYF. CDR3 DNA: TGTGCCAGCAGCCAAAGGTCGGTAGATACGCAGTATTTT. The chain has TRBV3-1 and TRBJ2-3; D not certain. Germline V gene data show CDR1 as LGHDT and CDR2 as YNNKEL (reference sequence). Trimming cost V 2 bases and J 5 bases, with 8 bases left between them. This CDR3 has 13 amino acids.

V is TRBV29-1 and J is TRBJ1-5; 11 nucleotides match TRBD1. The germline gives CDR1 SQVTM, CDR2 ANQGSEA. V was pared by 4 bases and J by 4 bases, with 3 bases of the junction left unmatched. This CDR3 region has 14 residues. The CDR3 loop reads CSVAGQGVNQPQHF. The DNA of the CDR3 is TGCAGCGTTGCGGGACAGGGGGTTAATCAGCCCCAGCATTTT.

This clonotype was detected a few times. The chain employs TRBV6-6 and TRBJ2-7; a possible D gene is TRBD1 (6 bases). Germline loops: CDR1 MNHNY, CDR2 SVGAGI (reference sequence). Trimming pared 4 bases from V and 1 base from J, leaving 8 bases between. The CDR3 covers 13 residues. DNA of the CDR3: TGTGCCAGCAGTTCAGGGGAGTCCTACGAGCAGTACTTC. Residues: CASSSGESYEQYF.

The chain has TRBV7-9 and TRBJ2-3, with a possible D match to TRBD2 (5 bases). The V end lost 5 bases, the J end lost 0 bases, and 15 bases lay between the germline ends. The germline CDR1 and CDR2 sequences are SEHNR and FQNEAQ (reference sequence). This CDR3 has 16 residues. The CDR3 nucleotides read TGTGCCAGCAGCCTCAACCGGGGAACTAGCACAGATACGCAGTATTTT. Translating gives CASSLNRGTSTDTQYF.

The V call is TRBV14, the J call TRBJ2-5; D is uncertain. The V gene lost 5 bases and the J gene lost 3 bases, with 16 bases spanning the gap. Germline V gene lookup returns CDR1 SGHDN and CDR2 FVKESK. CDR3 length: 15 residues. CDR3 amino acids: CASSSFRNSEETQYF. In nucleotides, the CDR3 is TGTGCCAGCAGCTCTTTTAGAAACTCCGAAGAGACCCAGTACTTC.

The chain has TRBV2 and TRBJ1-2; weak D call: TRBD1 (6 bases). The ends were cut back, 5 bases at V and 2 bases at J, with 9 bases in the middle. Germline CDR1 reads SNHLY; CDR2 reads FYNNEI. The length of the CDR3 is 13 residues. Here the CDR3 reads CASSKDSNYGYTF. The CDR3 bases are TGTGCCAGCAGTAAGGACAGCAACTATGGCTACACCTTC.